Listed below are T cell receptor beta chains from one sample, sequenced in a study of blood T cell repertoires in COVID-19. Clones were sequenced by immunoSEQ multiplex PCR, and TCRdb holds only the in-frame ones, with some missing. Among approximately 250,000 clones listed, around 82% were seen once. Sequencing input: peripheral blood. The receptor set was obtained from a human donor in a cohort sampled during active COVID-19. CDR3s include the opening cysteine and the closing phenylalanine or tryptophan. A D gene is named only where the DNA matches it firmly. Clone size is stated in some rows and not others, as once, few, many or a class when expanded.

j_gene: TRBJ1-5
abundance: NA
d_gene: TRBD1
v_gene: TRBV28
CDR3aa: CASSLAQGAGNQPQHF
CDR3nt: TGTGCCAGCAGTTTAGCACAGGGGGCTGGCAATCAGCCCCAGCATTTT

j_gene: TRBJ2-7
abundance: NA
d_gene: TRBD2
v_gene: TRBV27
CDR3aa: CASSNKAAAGLYEQYF
CDR3nt: TGTGCCAGCAGTAACAAGGCCGCAGCGGGGCTCTACGAGCAGTACTTC

j_gene: TRBJ2-6
abundance: NA
d_gene: TRBD1
v_gene: TRBV19
CDR3aa: CASSMRGGSGANVLTF
CDR3nt: TGTGCCAGTAGTATGAGAGGGGGCAGTGGGGCCAACGTCCTGACTTTC

j_gene: TRBJ2-7
abundance: NA
d_gene: NA
v_gene: TRBV2
CDR3aa: CASSEGGGRVYEQYF
CDR3nt: TGTGCCAGCAGCGAAGGGGGGGGGCGAGTGTACGAGCAGTACTTC

j_gene: TRBJ2-1
abundance: NA
d_gene: NA
v_gene: TRBV5-5
CDR3aa: CASSWLEDNEQFF
CDR3nt: TGTGCCAGCAGCTGGCTAGAGGACAATGAGCAGTTCTTC

j_gene: TRBJ2-7
abundance: NA
d_gene: NA
v_gene: TRBV7-3
CDR3aa: CASSLGRGSGEQYF
CDR3nt: TGTGCCAGCAGCTTAGGGCGGGGAAGTGGGGAGCAGTACTTC

j_gene: TRBJ2-7
abundance: NA
d_gene: TRBD2
v_gene: TRBV18
CDR3aa: CASSPRGTSGYEQYF
CDR3nt: TGTGCCAGCTCACCACGCGGGACTAGCGGATACGAGCAGTACTTC

j_gene: TRBJ2-4
abundance: once
d_gene: NA
v_gene: TRBV5-1
CDR3aa: CASSQGAVAKNIQYF
CDR3nt: TGCGCCAGCAGCCAGGGCGCGGTAGCCAAAAACATTCAGTACTTC

j_gene: TRBJ2-5
abundance: NA
d_gene: TRBD2
v_gene: TRBV7-2
CDR3aa: CASSPGGARSETQYF
CDR3nt: TGTGCCAGCAGCCCCGGGGGGGCGCGGTCGGAGACCCAGTACTTC

j_gene: TRBJ2-2
abundance: few
d_gene: NA
v_gene: TRBV27
CDR3aa: CASSGTGTLGTGELFF
CDR3nt: TGTGCCAGCAGTGGAACCGGGACACTGGGGACCGGGGAGCTGTTTTTT

j_gene: TRBJ1-3
abundance: NA
d_gene: NA
v_gene: TRBV9
CDR3aa: CASSSDPTGNTIYF
CDR3nt: TGTGCCAGCAGCAGCGACCCTACCGGAAACACCATATATTTT

j_gene: TRBJ1-5
abundance: few
d_gene: TRBD1
v_gene: TRBV6-5
CDR3aa: CASRSPGTGNQPQHF
CDR3nt: TGTGCCAGCAGAAGTCCCGGGACAGGGAACCAGCCCCAGCATTTT

j_gene: TRBJ2-3
abundance: NA
d_gene: TRBD2
v_gene: TRBV3-1/TRBV3-2
CDR3aa: CASSIAGGRGDTQYF
CDR3nt: TGTGCCAGCAGCATAGCGGGGGGGCGAGGAGATACGCAGTATTTT

j_gene: TRBJ1-4
abundance: NA
d_gene: NA
v_gene: TRBV4-1
CDR3aa: CASSQDYRRATNEKLFF
CDR3nt: TGCGCCAGCAGCCAAGATTATCGCAGGGCAACTAATGAAAAACTGTTTTTT

j_gene: TRBJ2-7
abundance: few
d_gene: NA
v_gene: TRBV12-3/TRBV12-4
CDR3aa: CASRPTFRDEQYF
CDR3nt: TGTGCCAGCAGGCCGACCTTTCGGGACGAGCAGTACTTC

j_gene: TRBJ2-2
abundance: NA
d_gene: TRBD2
v_gene: TRBV3-1/TRBV3-2
CDR3aa: CASSPREGHATGELFF
CDR3nt: TGTGCCAGCAGCCCCAGGGAGGGTCATGCCACCGGGGAGCTGTTTTTT

j_gene: TRBJ2-1
abundance: NA
d_gene: TRBD1
v_gene: TRBV7-2
CDR3aa: CASSLVGQGRNEQFF
CDR3nt: TGTGCCAGCAGCTTAGTGGGACAGGGACGGAATGAGCAGTTCTTC

j_gene: TRBJ1-1
abundance: NA
d_gene: NA
v_gene: TRBV6-5
CDR3aa: CASSYFTGMNTEAFF
CDR3nt: TGTGCCAGCAGTTACTTTACAGGGATGAACACTGAAGCTTTCTTT

j_gene: TRBJ2-2
abundance: NA
d_gene: NA
v_gene: TRBV7-3
CDR3aa: CASSLLQGPINTGELFF
CDR3nt: TGTGCCAGCAGCTTACTACAGGGACCTATCAACACCGGGGAGCTGTTTTTT

j_gene: TRBJ2-5
abundance: NA
d_gene: TRBD2
v_gene: TRBV3-1/TRBV3-2
CDR3aa: CASSQWSGGQYF
CDR3nt: TGTGCCAGCAGCCAATGGAGCGGGGGACAGTACTTC

j_gene: TRBJ2-3
abundance: NA
d_gene: TRBD2
v_gene: TRBV7-2
CDR3aa: CASSSRNSGGAFSDTQYF
CDR3nt: TGTGCCAGCAGCTCCCGAAATAGCGGGGGGGCATTTTCAGATACGCAGTATTTT

j_gene: TRBJ1-2
abundance: NA
d_gene: NA
v_gene: TRBV10-3
CDR3aa: CAISELQGINYGYTF
CDR3nt: TGTGCCATCAGTGAGTTACAGGGAATTAACTATGGCTACACCTTC

j_gene: TRBJ2-2
abundance: NA
d_gene: TRBD1
v_gene: TRBV11-3
CDR3aa: CASSSNRGTFSPGELFF
CDR3nt: TGTGCCAGCAGCAGCAACAGGGGGACATTTAGTCCCGGGGAGCTGTTTTTT

j_gene: TRBJ2-2
abundance: NA
d_gene: NA
v_gene: TRBV10-3
CDR3aa: CAISERGAPTGELFF
CDR3nt: TGTGCCATCAGTGAACGGGGGGCACCGACCGGGGAGCTGTTTTTT

j_gene: TRBJ1-6
abundance: NA
d_gene: NA
v_gene: TRBV7-8
CDR3aa: CASSSYRVPYNSPLHF
CDR3nt: TGTGCCAGCAGCTCCTACAGGGTCCCTTATAATTCACCCCTCCACTTT

j_gene: TRBJ2-7
abundance: NA
d_gene: TRBD1
v_gene: TRBV6-5
CDR3aa: CASSRGQRNYEQYF
CDR3nt: TGTGCCAGCAGTAGGGGACAGAGAAACTACGAGCAGTACTTC

j_gene: TRBJ1-4
abundance: NA
d_gene: NA
v_gene: TRBV5-1
CDR3aa: CASSPIRGGATNEKLFF
CDR3nt: TGCGCCAGCAGCCCGATTCGGGGAGGTGCAACTAATGAAAAACTGTTTTTT

j_gene: TRBJ1-2
abundance: NA
d_gene: TRBD1
v_gene: TRBV28
CDR3aa: CASSPGTGGFWVHGYTF
CDR3nt: TGTGCCAGCAGCCCCGGGACAGGGGGCTTTTGGGTTCATGGCTACACCTTC